This TCR beta chain comes out of a study of T-cell reconstitution after alpha-beta-depleted transplantation in children. The CDR3 consists of 14 residues. Germline lookup yields CDR1 SGDLS and CDR2 YYNGEE. Trimming cost V 0 bases and J 4 bases, with 10 bases left between them. Whole-study findings and limits: Roughly two months post-transplant, alpha-beta T cells reportedly originated from several hundred graft clones that had expanded. At the one-year point after transplant, T-cell counts and TCRbeta diversity were found to come mostly from T cells that had been newly produced. For some patients, TCRbeta diversity was high at day 60 because of recipient T cells and thymic progenitors that survived.

As it was prepared, the TCRbeta library received unique molecular identifiers. TCRdb processed the PCR reads anew with MiXCR; each CDR3 protein has one entry. The sample contains under 450,000 distinct CDR3 sequences, around 15% of which appear only once. Of note for this clonotype: Its target is not known.

The V and J genes are TRBV9 and TRBJ1-2; tentative D call: TRBD1 (6 bases). The sequences come from PBMCs, mostly from graft donor cells, collected 360 days after TCRalphabeta/CD19-depleted stem cell transplant. The source of this sequence is a boy less than two years old who had a stem cell transplant for Wiskott-Aldrich syndrome, so the T cells may come from the graft donor. The CDR3 here is CASSVDREGYGYTF. CDR3 bases: TGTGCCAGCAGCGTAGACAGGGAAGGCTATGGCTACACCTTC.